This T cell receptor beta chain emerged from a study of early T cells in non-severe SARS-CoV-2 infection. For the study at large: The sequenced material was bulk RNA from unsorted whole blood, and its chains were unpaired.

Findings of the study overall: There was a bias toward anti-spike CD8 responses in VDJdb matching, which missed private and CD4 specificities.

Unique molecular identifiers (one per individual cDNA molecule) were attached. A single record per CDR3 protein comes from TCRdb applying MiXCR to the 5' RACE reads. Among 42,000 or so distinct CDR3 sequences listed, less than 6.5% were seen once. Ten or more counts support this clonotype. The antigen remains unidentified. The ends lost 1 base at V and 11 bases at J; junction bases unmatched: 6. CDR1 is SGHTA, CDR2 FQGNSA, per germline. This CDR3 spans 13 amino acids. This clonotype was sampled from an adult who was a healthcare worker with PCR-confirmed SARS-CoV-2 infection or an uninfected control (not recorded which). Material: whole blood, obtained at baseline. J is TRBJ1-2 and V is TRBV7-2; 8 bases line up with TRBD1. The CDR3 reads CASSLVGQGAYTF. The CDR3, as DNA: TGTGCCAGCAGCTTAGTTGGACAGGGTGCGTACACCTTC.